A single sample is the source of the 3 T cell receptor beta chains below, sequenced in a study of shared clonotypes between healthy human individuals. The data were produced by immunoSEQ multiplex PCR, yet TCRdb's version contains in-frame clones alone and is incomplete. In the table there are roughly 2.4 million clones, about 94% of which are singletons. The sample taken for sequencing was naive CD4+ T cells sorted from blood. Indicated subset: CD45RA+ positively selected. These receptors were obtained from a man between 18 and 35 years old in good health.

The rearrangement joins TRBV10-3 to TRBJ2-3; 16 bases line up with TRBD2. The V and J ends lost 2 bases and 5 bases, in that order; junction bases with no gene match: 10. CDR1 and CDR2 (germline): ENHRY, SYGVKD. CDR3 size: 19 residues. CDR3: CAISEPPGLAGGPGDTQYF. The CDR3, as DNA: TGTGCCATCAGTGAGCCACCGGGACTAGCGGGAGGGCCGGGAGATACGCAGTATTTT.

The chain uses TRBV11-2 and TRBJ1-1, with D maybe TRBD1 (6 bases). Germline V gene sequence: CDR1 SGHAT, CDR2 FQNNGV. This CDR3 has 15 residues. Trimming stripped 2 bases from V and 0 bases from J, with 10 bases between. The chain's CDR3 is CASSLSGQMNTEAFF. CDR3 nucleotides: TGTGCCAGCAGCTTATCCGGACAGATGAACACTGAAGCTTTCTTT. The full variable domain, with the rest looked up from reference TRBV11-2 and TRBJ1-1, is EAGVAQSPRYKIIEKRQSVAFWCNPISGHATLYWYQQILGQGPKLLIQFQNNGVVDDSQLPKDRFSAERLKGVDSTLKIQPAKLEDSAVYLCASSLSGQMNTEAFFGQGTRLTVV.

This chain links TRBV2 with TRBJ2-2; 12 positions match TRBD2. Germline V lookup: CDR1 SNHLY, CDR2 FYNNEI. This CDR3 region has 16 residues. The trim removed 8 bases at V and 6 bases at J, leaving 10 bases unmatched. In nucleotides, the CDR3 is TGTGCCAGCGGGGCCACGACTAGCGGGGGAGCCGGGGAGCTGTTTTTT. This encodes CASGATTSGGAGELFF.